This entry lists 19 T cell receptor beta chains sequenced from one sample in a study of blood T cells in healthy people across ages. A J-beta primer mix and a sample-barcoded 5' primer were used in a second PCR of roughly 6 to 12 cycles. TCRdb analysed the 5' RACE reads with MiXCR anew, one entry per CDR3 protein. Among 540,000 or so distinct CDR3 sequences listed, around 48% were seen once. The sample consisted of blood. The source of these receptors is an elderly man in good health.

The chain couples TRBV20-1 to TRBJ2-4; 10 bases match TRBD1. The J call could be wrong; TRBJ2-7 is a better fit for the DNA end. Germline V gene data show CDR1 as DFQATT and CDR2 as SNEGSKA (reference sequence). The CDR3 length is 13 residues. The DNA for the CDR3 is TGCAGTGCCGGGGACAGGGGCAAATACGAGCAGTACTTC. This codes for CSAGDRGKYEQYF.

This clonotype showed up just a few times. The genes are TRBV5-1 and TRBJ2-5; 7 bases map to TRBD1. Per the germline V gene, CDR1 is SGHRS and CDR2 is YFSETQ. The junction had 11 bases not matched to a gene; V was cut back by 4 bases and J by 2 bases. The length of the CDR3 is 16 residues. CDR3 coding DNA: TGCGCCAGCAGCAAGGGGGCGTCAGGGGTTCAAGAGACCCAGTACTTC. As protein: CASSKGASGVQETQYF.

This CDR3 reads CSARISPIDEQYF. The CDR3 nucleotides read TGCAGTGCTAGAATTAGTCCTATCGACGAGCAGTACTTC. The rearrangement joins TRBV20-1 to TRBJ2-7; D is ambiguous. Trimming removed 2 bases at V and 5 bases at J, with 13 bases between. CDR1 is DFQATT, CDR2 SNEGSKA, per germline (reference sequence). The CDR3 runs to 13 residues.

Only a few counts were recorded for this clonotype. The CDR3 spells CSAREITGTGVNSGANVLTF. CDR3 DNA: TGCAGTGCTAGAGAAATAACCGGGACAGGGGTTAACTCTGGGGCCAACGTCCTGACTTTC. The genes are TRBV20-1 and TRBJ2-6, with 10 bases matching TRBD1. This CDR3 is built from 20 residues. Trimming took 0 bases from V and 0 from J; bases not matched to a gene: 11. Per the germline V gene, CDR1 is DFQATT and CDR2 is SNEGSKA (reference sequence).

This clonotype was seen a handful of times. The V call is TRBV25-1, the J call TRBJ1-6; D is uncertain. CDR1 is MGHDK and CDR2 is SYGVNS in the germline V gene. The CDR3 runs 14 residues. Deletions cut 8 bases from V and 2 bases from J, with 10 bases between. The CDR3 protein is CASVTGPYNSPLHF. CDR3 coding DNA: TGTGCCAGCGTCACCGGACCCTATAATTCACCCCTCCACTTT.

This clonotype was seen at least ten times. The V gene is TRBV6-5, the J gene TRBJ2-3, with 13 bases aligning to TRBD2. V shed 6 bases, J shed 5 bases, and the junction held 8 bases outside the gene matches. This CDR3 has 16 amino acids. The germline gives CDR1 MNHEY, CDR2 SVGAGI. CDR3: CASSRGLAGAGDTQYF. CDR3 nucleotide sequence: TGTGCCAGCAGCCGCGGACTAGCGGGAGCGGGAGATACGCAGTATTTT.

This clonotype was picked up a small number of times. The V and J genes are TRBV29-1 and TRBJ2-7, with 8 positions matching TRBD2. The germline V gene has CDR1 SQVTM and CDR2 ANQGSEA. CDR3 length equals 16 residues. Losses at the gene ends were 6 bases for V and 7 bases for J; bases not matched to a gene: 20. This chain's CDR3 is CSVQPIHTGGSGEQYF. CDR3 DNA sequence: TGCAGCGTCCAACCCATCCACACGGGAGGGTCGGGGGAGCAGTACTTC.

The chain combines TRBV7-9 with TRBJ2-1; TRBD1 might be the D (6 bases). This CDR3 comprises 19 residues. Germline CDR1 SEHNR, CDR2 FQNEAQ (reference sequence). V was clipped by 1 base and J by 2 bases, with 21 bases between them. CDR3 sequence (DNA): TGTGCCAGCAGCTTAGTCGTCGGCCAGGGGAAAGTCCCCTACAATGAGCAGTTCTTC. Its protein product is CASSLVVGQGKVPYNEQFF. The variable domain in full, with the rest retrieved from reference TRBV7-9 and TRBJ2-1, is DTGVSQNPRHKITKRGQNVTFRCDPISEHNRLYWYRQTLGQGPEFLTYFQNEAQLEKSRLLSDRFSAERPKGSFSTLEIQRTEQGDSAMYLCASSLVVGQGKVPYNEQFFGPGTRLTVL.

The genes are TRBV25-1 and TRBJ2-3; D is undetermined. This CDR3 is built from 13 residues. V gave up 3 bases and J gave up 6 bases, with 10 bases separating them. Germline V lookup: CDR1 MGHDK, CDR2 SYGVNS. The CDR3 sequence: CASSDTYKDTQYF. The CDR3 region has the DNA TGTGCCAGCAGTGATACTTACAAGGATACGCAGTATTTT.

DNA for the CDR3: TGTGCCATCAGGGCCGGGACAGGGTATTACAATGAGCAGTTCTTC. Amino acid sequence: CAIRAGTGYYNEQFF. The chain carries TRBV10-3 and TRBJ2-1; 9 bases match TRBD1. V was pared by 6 bases and J by 4 bases, with 7 bases of the junction left unmatched. This CDR3 spans 15 amino acids. CDR1 and CDR2 (germline): ENHRY, SYGVKD.

This clonotype turned up a few times. The rearrangement uses TRBV4-1 and TRBJ1-1; no definite D call. CDR3 size: 14 residues. Germline CDR1 is MGHRA and CDR2 is YSYEKL. Trimming left V 4 bases short and J 1 base short, with 10 bases between. The CDR3 loop reads CASSLSARNTEAFF. The CDR3 DNA sequence: TGCGCCAGCAGCCTCTCAGCAAGGAACACTGAAGCTTTCTTT.

V usage is TRBV28 and J usage is TRBJ1-6; unclear D gene. The germline V gene has CDR1 MDHEN and CDR2 SYDVKM. The CDR3 is made up of 13 amino acids. V gave up 6 bases and J gave up 5 bases, with 8 bases separating them. The CDR3 coding sequence is TGTGCCAGCAGGGGAGTAAATAATTCACCCCTCCACTTT. Translating it yields CASRGVNNSPLHF.

The chain combines TRBV9 with TRBJ2-1; D may correspond to TRBD1 or TRBD2 (5 bases each). Germline-derived CDR1 and CDR2 are SGDLS and YYNGEE. This CDR3 contains 16 residues. Trimming removed 0 bases from V and 0 bases from J, with 10 bases in between. The CDR3 bases are TGTGCCAGCAGCGTAGGTGGGACGAGCTCCTACAATGAGCAGTTCTTC. It is translated as CASSVGGTSSYNEQFF.

The chain recombines TRBV7-2 with TRBJ1-4; 8 bases agree with TRBD1. Germline CDR1 reads SGHTA; CDR2 reads FQGNSA. The CDR3 covers 15 residues. J lost 5 bases, V lost 5 bases, and 7 bases had no gene match. In DNA form, the CDR3 reads TGTGCCAGCAGCCCCTACAGGGGGAAAAATGAAAAACTGTTTTTT. This translates into CASSPYRGKNEKLFF.

The table lists this clonotype with a few counts. The rearrangement joins TRBV7-2 to TRBJ2-5; 7 nucleotides match TRBD2. The CDR3 contains 12 residues. CDR1 and CDR2 (germline): SGHTA, FQGNSA. The J segment lost 13 bases and the V segment lost 4 bases, leaving 9 bases of the junction unmatched. CDR3: CASSSASGRRYF. CDR3 in DNA: TGTGCCAGCAGCTCCGCTAGCGGCCGGCGGTACTTC.

The chain links TRBV5-1 to TRBJ1-6; maybe TRBD1 (5 bases). The CDR3 runs to 14 residues. Trimming took off 4 bases at V and 6 bases at J, with 11 bases between the two ends. Germline lookup yields CDR1 SGHRS and CDR2 YFSETQ. The CDR3 region is CASSTTGGNSPLHF. As DNA, the CDR3 is TGCGCCAGCAGCACCACGGGGGGTAATTCACCCCTCCACTTT.

This clonotype was seen only a few times. The rearrangement links TRBV5-1 to TRBJ1-1; maybe TRBD1 (6 bases). The CDR3 totals 15 residues. The V end was cut by 4 bases, the J end by 4 bases, with 17 bases between. Germline loops: CDR1 SGHRS, CDR2 YFSETQ. The CDR3: CASSRRGERGTEAFF. DNA of the CDR3: TGCGCCAGCAGCCGGAGGGGGGAGAGAGGCACTGAAGCTTTCTTT.

This clonotype has a handful of counts. V usage is TRBV20-1 and J usage is TRBJ2-4; D remains ambiguous. The J call is uncertain, as TRBJ2-5 better fits the DNA end. CDR3 length equals 16 residues. Germline CDR1 DFQATT, CDR2 SNEGSKA (reference sequence). The CDR3 DNA reads TGCAGTGCTAGCCGGATCATACTGGGTAGCCGGGAGACCCAGTACTTC. Residues: CSASRIILGSRETQYF.

In this sample, this clonotype turned up a few times. V usage is TRBV4-2 and J usage is TRBJ2-5; 8 positions match TRBD2. Germline values: CDR1 LGHNA, CDR2 YNFKEQ. V shed 1 base, J shed 5 bases, and the junction held 6 bases outside the gene matches. The CDR3 runs to 15 residues. DNA for the CDR3: TGTGCCAGCAGCCAAGGGAGCGGGGGTTTGGAGACCCAGTACTTC. Its translation: CASSQGSGGLETQYF.